This entry lists 12 T cell receptor beta chains sequenced from one sample in a study of blood T cell repertoires in COVID-19. Assay: immunoSEQ multiplex PCR; the TCRdb copy retains only in-frame clones and omits some. The sample lists around 320,000 clones; 89% were seen once. Sequencing was performed on peripheral blood. The origin of the receptors is a young woman with COVID-19, enrolled during active disease.

With regard to this clone: Germline is not matched at one junction end, which may reflect a read error. The chain uses TRBV28 and TRBJ1-1, with unresolved D. CDR3 length equals 13 residues. Germline CDR1 MDHEN, CDR2 SYDVKM. The CDR3 reads CASSLDGITEAFF. CDR3 DNA: TGTGCCAGCAGTTTGGACGGGATAACTGAGGCTTTCTTT.

The rearrangement joins TRBV19 to TRBJ1-1; a possible D gene is TRBD1 (5 bases). Germline V gives CDR1 LNHDA, CDR2 SQIVND (reference sequence). Between the trimmed V and J ends, which lost 5 bases and 4 bases, there was a span of 11 bases. The length of the CDR3 is 13 residues. CDR3 sequence (DNA): TGTGCCAGTAGTCCCGGGGGTGCCACTGAAGCTTTCTTT. Its translation is CASSPGGATEAFF.

This clone occurred once. V and J are TRBV5-6 and TRBJ2-5; 8 nucleotides line up with TRBD2. The CDR3 is made up of 15 amino acids. The germline CDR1 and CDR2 sequences are SGHDT and YYEEEE. V was clipped by 3 bases and J by 5 bases; unmatched bases: 9. The CDR3 sequence is CASSYFAGGGETQYF. CDR3 bases: TGTGCCAGCAGCTACTTTGCGGGGGGCGGGGAGACCCAGTACTTC. The variable domain in full, with the rest retrieved from reference TRBV5-6 and TRBJ2-5, is DAGVTQSPTHLIKTRGQQVTLRCSPKSGHDTVSWYQQALGQGPQFIFQYYEEEERQRGNFPDRFSGHQFPNYSSELNVNALLLGDSALYLCASSYFAGGGETQYFGPGTRLLVL.

The chain uses TRBV19 and TRBJ1-2, with D possibly being TRBD1 (6 bases). The CDR3 is 16 amino acids. The germline CDR1 and CDR2 sequences are LNHDA and SQIVND (reference sequence). Trimming removed 1 base from V and 7 bases from J, with 19 bases in between. CDR3 sequence: CASSIGAAGVYRGYTF. CDR3 DNA: TGTGCCAGTAGTATAGGGGCTGCAGGGGTGTATCGTGGCTACACCTTC.

The DNA for the CDR3 is TGTGCCAGCAGCTTGAGTGGAGAGAATTTTGCTGAAGCTTTCTTT. Translating gives CASSLSGENFAEAFF. The V and J genes are TRBV7-2 and TRBJ1-1, with D uncertain. V lost 3 bases and J 6 bases, leaving 17 bases between the germline ends. The germline V gene has CDR1 SGHTA and CDR2 FQGNSA. This CDR3 contains 15 residues.

V usage is TRBV5-1 and J usage is TRBJ2-4; 7 positions agree with TRBD2. CDR3 length: 15 residues. With V trimmed by 9 bases and J by 8 bases, 17 bases remained unmatched. Germline V gene lookup returns CDR1 SGHRS and CDR2 YFSETQ. CDR3 nucleotide sequence: TGCGCCACCTCCAGGGCGGGAGAAACGCCAGACATTCAGTACTTC. It is translated as CATSRAGETPDIQYF.

The rearrangement joins TRBV6-6 to TRBJ2-7; 10 nucleotides line up with TRBD1. The germline gives CDR1 MNHNY, CDR2 SVGAGI (reference sequence). The CDR3 loop spans 14 amino acids. V dropped 5 bases and J dropped 3; count of bases not matched to a gene: 4. CDR3 in DNA: TGTGCCAGCAGTCGACAGGGGGCCAGCTACGAGCAGTACTTC. It specifies CASSRQGASYEQYF.

J is TRBJ2-2 and V is TRBV28; TRBD1 aligns across 9 bases. This CDR3 has 16 residues. CDR1 is MDHEN and CDR2 is SYDVKM in the germline V gene. V shed 0 bases, J shed 5 bases, and the junction held 4 bases outside the gene matches. The CDR3 is CASSLWTGGRTGELFF. CDR3 in DNA: TGTGCCAGCAGTTTATGGACAGGGGGACGGACCGGGGAGCTGTTTTTT. Full variable domain (rest looked up from reference TRBV28 and TRBJ2-2): DVKVTQSSRYLVKRTGEKVFLECVQDMDHENMFWYRQDPGLGLRLIYFSYDVKMKEKGDIPEGYSVSREKKERFSLILESASTNQTSMYLCASSLWTGGRTGELFFGEGSRLTVL.

The table lists this clone with a count of one. The J gene is TRBJ1-5, the V gene TRBV7-6, with a weak D call TRBD1 (5 bases). V was pared by 1 base and J by 7 bases, with 11 bases between. The CDR3 extends over 14 amino acids. Germline values: CDR1 SGHVS, CDR2 FNYEAQ. In nucleotides, the CDR3 is TGTGCCAGCAGCTTAGGACCAGGGCCCCAGCCCCAGCATTTT. Translated, it gives CASSLGPGPQPQHF.

The rearrangement joins TRBV27 to TRBJ2-3, with 9 bases identical to TRBD2. The CDR3 loop spans 17 amino acids. V was clipped by 1 base and J by 8 bases; unmatched bases: 13. Germline V gene lookup returns CDR1 MNHEY and CDR2 SMNVEV (reference sequence). The CDR3 nucleotides are TGTGCCAGCAGTTTATATTTCCCCAGGACTAGCGATGGTACGCAGTATTTT. Protein product: CASSLYFPRTSDGTQYF.

V gene TRBV2 combines with J gene TRBJ1-1; possible D gene TRBD1, 6 bases. Trimming cost V 9 bases and J 5 bases, with 16 bases left between them. The CDR3 sequence is 13 residues long. The germline V gene has CDR1 SNHLY and CDR2 FYNNEI. Here the CDR3 reads CARPGATNTEAFF. As DNA, the CDR3 is TGTGCCAGGCCAGGGGCAACGAATACTGAAGCTTTCTTT.

The chain couples TRBV12-1 to TRBJ1-6; no check of the table's D call, TRBD1, against the DNA was made. TRBV12-1 is designated a pseudogene. This CDR3 region has 17 residues. This chain's CDR3 is CASSLYRGSVCDSPLHF. For the CDR3, the DNA is TGTGCCAGCAGCTTATACAGGGGAAGCGTGTGTGATTCACCCCTCCACTTT.